This passage covers 11 T cell receptor beta chains from one sample sequenced in a study of T cell responses to AZD1222 COVID-19 vaccine (dated by TCRdb to the early 2020s). Per the publication, the time point label means: about 28 days (+/-7) after the second vaccine dose. The method was the immunoSEQ multiplex PCR assay. The table comes from immuneACCESS by way of TCRdb, which keeps in-frame sequences with V and J called. Part of the clones is missing from these tables; in studies checked, under half for an unresolved V gene and the rest for unknown reasons. The sample data list 75,000 to 95,000 clones, and approximately 90% of these were observed just once. Jointly, the top ten make up approximately 5.3% of the sample. This material consisted of peripheral blood, taken 28 days after the second AZD1222 dose. The source is an adult who received the AZD1222 COVID-19 vaccine.

The rearrangement uses TRBV7-3 and TRBJ2-1; a possible D gene is TRBD1 (5 bases). V was shortened by 6 bases and J by 0 bases, with 12 bases between the two germline ends. The CDR3 runs 15 residues. CDR1 SGHTA and CDR2 FQGTGA come from the germline V gene. CDR3 amino acids: CASRHTGSSYNEQFF. The CDR3 nucleotides read TGTGCCAGCAGACATACAGGTAGCTCCTACAATGAGCAGTTCTTC.

The rearrangement uses TRBV30 and TRBJ1-2; D gene uncertain. Trimming removed 3 bases from V and 0 bases from J, with 5 bases in between. The CDR3 runs to 12 residues. The germline V gene encodes CDR1 GTSNPN and CDR2 SVGIG (reference sequence). The CDR3 is CAWRRPNYGYTF. As DNA, the CDR3 is TGTGCCTGGAGAAGGCCTAACTATGGCTACACCTTC.

The chain carries TRBV6-5 and TRBJ2-3; D ambiguous. Trimming left V 5 bases short and J 0 bases short, with 6 bases between. The germline V gene encodes CDR1 MNHEY and CDR2 SVGAGI. The CDR3 consists of 13 residues. CDR3 DNA sequence: TGTGCCAGCAGTACGGACAGCACAGATACGCAGTATTTT. It translates to CASSTDSTDTQYF.

The chain employs TRBV2 and TRBJ1-5; 7 bases align to TRBD1. The ends lost 6 bases at V and 6 bases at J; junction bases unmatched: 8. There are 14 residues in the CDR3. Germline CDR1 reads SNHLY; CDR2 reads FYNNEI. The CDR3 here is CASRQGGRGQPQHF. In DNA, the CDR3 is TGTGCCAGCAGGCAGGGGGGGCGCGGTCAGCCCCAGCATTTT.

V usage is TRBV18 and J usage is TRBJ2-3, with D possibly TRBD1 on 6 matching bases. Germline V CDR1 and CDR2: KGHSH, LQKENI. The CDR3 runs 14 residues. The V and J ends lost 3 bases and 0 bases respectively, with 7 bases between them. This CDR3 is CASSPTGSTDTQYF. In DNA form, the CDR3 reads TGTGCCAGCTCACCCACAGGGAGCACAGATACGCAGTATTTT.

This clone appeared a few times. The CDR3 bases are TGCGCCAGCAGCTGGCAGGGAAAGGAGTCAGATACGCAGTATTTT. This translates into CASSWQGKESDTQYF. The chain recombines TRBV5-1 with TRBJ2-3; tentative D call: TRBD1 (5 bases). The CDR3 has 15 amino acids. Trimming pared 3 bases from V and 4 bases from J, leaving 15 bases between. Germline loops: CDR1 SGHRS, CDR2 YFSETQ.

V and J are TRBV25-1 and TRBJ1-2, with 9 nucleotides matching TRBD1. Germline V gene sequence: CDR1 MGHDK, CDR2 SYGVNS. Unmatched junction bases numbered 9, after V lost 4 bases and J lost 3 bases. The CDR3 is 16 amino acids. CDR3 sequence (DNA): TGTGCCAGCAGTGGGCCAACTCGGGACAGGGACTATGGCTACACCTTC. Its protein product is CASSGPTRDRDYGYTF.

The V gene is TRBV20-1, the J gene TRBJ1-1; possibly TRBD1 for D (6 bases). Trimming removed 3 bases from V and 1 base from J, with 12 bases in between. Germline-derived CDR1 and CDR2 are DFQATT and SNEGSKA (reference sequence). The CDR3 is 14 residues long. The CDR3 protein is CSASQGWRNTEAFF. CDR3 DNA sequence: TGCAGTGCTAGTCAGGGGTGGAGGAACACTGAAGCTTTCTTT.

The chain couples TRBV13 to TRBJ2-1; D is ambiguous. V was clipped by 6 bases and J by 8 bases, with 17 bases between them. The CDR3 is made up of 14 amino acids. Germline V gene data show CDR1 as PRHDT and CDR2 as FYEKMQ (reference sequence). The CDR3: CASRPRKEQYEQFF. Written as DNA, the CDR3 is TGTGCCAGCAGGCCCAGGAAAGAACAATATGAGCAGTTCTTC.

This clone was observed a few times. The chain links TRBV5-5 to TRBJ1-5, with D unresolved. CDR3 size: 17 residues. Trimming stripped 0 bases from V and 6 bases from J, with 19 bases between. From germline, CDR1 is SGHKS and CDR2 YYEKEE (reference sequence). The CDR3 is CASSLDYVVRTGQPQHF. CDR3 nucleotide sequence: TGTGCCAGCAGCTTGGATTATGTTGTCAGGACTGGTCAGCCCCAGCATTTT.

V usage is TRBV7-9 and J usage is TRBJ2-2, with D tentatively TRBD1 (6 bases). CDR3 size: 17 residues. V was cut by 6 bases and J by 0 bases, with 17 bases left in between. Per germline, CDR1 SEHNR and CDR2 FQNEAQ (reference sequence). CDR3 sequence: CASSRTETIANTGELFF. Here the CDR3 DNA reads TGTGCCAGCAGTCGGACAGAGACCATAGCGAACACCGGGGAGCTGTTTTTT.